This T cell receptor (beta chain) comes out of a study of shared clonotypes between healthy human individuals. Study-wide results and limits: Larger estimated richness was generally seen in naive subsets than in memory subsets.

Genomic DNA (from each subset) was split evenly across several immunoSEQ plates. Sequencing was performed with immunoSEQ multiplex PCR; in TCRdb, only in-frame clones are kept and a portion is missing. The sample carries approximately 620,000 clones, about 96% recorded once. Every donor, a Caucasian adult, lived in Nashville, Tennessee. The V gene's germline CDR1 is WSHSY and CDR2 SAAADI. CDR3 length: 15 amino acids. V lost 1 base and J lost 5, with 12 bases in between. In this sample, this clone turned up once. Its cognate antigen is unknown. V is TRBV10-2 and J is TRBJ1-5; D is possibly TRBD1 (5 bases). The source of this sequence is a woman aged 25 to 45 in good health. Sequenced material: naive CD4+ T cells sorted from blood. Indicated subset: CD45RA+ positively selected. The CDR3 DNA is TGCGCCAGCAGTGAGTTCGGGGGATTAGATCAGCCCCAGCATTTT. Translating gives CASSEFGGLDQPQHF.